One T cell receptor beta chain is described in this entry. The same CDR3 is also encoded by other DNA sequences in this sample. Profiled with immunoSEQ multiplex PCR; TCRdb holds only in-frame clones, not every one. The sample holds about 400,000 clones, over 85% seen once. The CDR3 length is 13 residues. Germline V gives CDR1 SGHTA, CDR2 FQGTGA. Trimming shortened V by 1 base and J by 5 bases, and 9 bases separated the two germline ends. These data originate in a study of blood T cell repertoires in COVID-19. The overall study: Researchers got acute and convalescent COVID-19 samples from the United States, Italy and Spain.

Residents of 24 US areas, aged roughly 18 to 89 years, made up the participants. The TCR comes from a woman in her twenties or thirties who had recovered from COVID-19. Material for sequencing was PBMCs or T cells enriched from blood (not recorded which). The chain is built from TRBV7-3 and TRBJ2-7; D is undetermined. For the CDR3, the DNA is TGTGCCAGCAGCTTAAAAGTACGAGACGAGCAGTACTTC. Its protein product is CASSLKVRDEQYF.